This T cell receptor beta chain was documented in a study of T cell responses to AZD1222 COVID-19 vaccine. Profiled with immunoSEQ multiplex PCR; TCRdb holds only in-frame clones, not every one. The sample records some 160,000 clones, around 90% being singletons. The sequence was collected from an adult in good health. Sequenced here: peripheral blood, sampled on day 0 of AZD1222 vaccination.

The DNA for the CDR3 is TGTGCCAGCACCAGGGGGGCCGGGTACGAGCAGTACTTC. Translating it yields CASTRGAGYEQYF. The rearrangement uses TRBV7-6 and TRBJ2-7; maybe TRBD1 (7 bases). This CDR3 region has 13 residues. The germline CDR1 and CDR2 sequences are SGHVS and FNYEAQ. Trimming removed 7 bases from V and 4 bases from J, with 14 bases in between.